This T cell receptor beta chain stems from a study of T cells in Graves' hyperthyroidism and ophthalmopathy. Study findings and constraints: Model output signaled ophthalmopathy a median 6.5 months ahead of onset. From stable hyperthyroidism, ophthalmopathy was set apart by a 13 V-J model. Expanded thyroid clonotypes (above 0.001) were mostly also found in blood.

The V gene's germline CDR1 is GTSNPN and CDR2 SVGIG (reference sequence). The CDR3 has 13 amino acids. Exclusion of a patient resulted from uncontrolled infection, other autoimmune disease, pregnancy or lactation. Amplified TCR beta CDR3 regions derived from RNA transcripts. First-round RT-PCR with HTBI primers amplified the TCR CDR3 region. TCRdb passed the multiplex PCR reads through MiXCR, listing each CDR3 protein once. This sample carries 300,000 or so distinct CDR3 sequences, over 20% of them seen once, and the ten largest clones take over 40%. In the case of this clonotype: Its antigen remains unidentified. One end of the junction fails to match germline, which may point to a read error.

The sequencing sample was made of blood. The origin of this receptor is a woman between 45 and 65 years old with Graves' hyperthyroidism. The chain uses TRBV30 and TRBJ1-1; TRBD1 agrees at 7 bases. The CDR3 sequence: CARSVSGGTEAFF. CDR3 sequence (DNA): TGTGCCCGGAGTGTATCAGGGGGCACTGAAGCTTTCTTT.